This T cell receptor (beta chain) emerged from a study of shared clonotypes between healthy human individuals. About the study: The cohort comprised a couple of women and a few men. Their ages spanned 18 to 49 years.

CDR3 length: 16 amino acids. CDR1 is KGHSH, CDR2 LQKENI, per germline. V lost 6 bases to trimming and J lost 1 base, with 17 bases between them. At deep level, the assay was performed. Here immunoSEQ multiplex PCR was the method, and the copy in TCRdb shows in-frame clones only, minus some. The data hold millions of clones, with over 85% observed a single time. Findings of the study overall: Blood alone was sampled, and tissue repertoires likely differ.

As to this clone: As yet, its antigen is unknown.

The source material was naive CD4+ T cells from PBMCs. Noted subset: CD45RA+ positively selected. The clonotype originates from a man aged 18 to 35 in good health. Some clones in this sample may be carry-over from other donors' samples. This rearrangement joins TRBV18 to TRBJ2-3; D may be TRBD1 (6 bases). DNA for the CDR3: TGTGCCAGCTCCCCCACAGTGGGGGCAGGCACAGATACGCAGTATTTT. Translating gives CASSPTVGAGTDTQYF.